The rows below give T cell receptor beta chains drawn from one sample of a study of T cells after yellow fever vaccination. TCRdb called the 5' RACE reads again in MiXCR, with one record for every CDR3 protein. The sample lists approximately 580,000 distinct CDR3 sequences; about a sixth were seen once. Source: PBMCs, taken around 5 days after the first yellow fever vaccination. The source of these receptors is a man between 18 and 29 years old who received the YFV17D yellow fever vaccine. The CDR3 runs from the conserved cysteine through the conserved F or W. Fields, in order: J gene, V gene, D gene, clone size, CDR3 protein, CDR3 DNA. The D gene is left open where the match is weak. A row's size may be missing; if present it is once, few, many or a size class.

J: TRBJ2-3
V: TRBV6-5
D: TRBD2
size: .
CDR3: CASSYGGSGSTDTQYF
DNA: TGTGCCAGCAGTTACGGGGGTAGCGGGAGCACAGATACGCAGTATTTT

J: TRBJ1-5
V: TRBV29-1
D: TRBD1
size: .
CDR3: CSVRQGASNQPQHF
DNA: TGCAGCGTTCGCCAGGGGGCGAGCAATCAGCCCCAGCATTTT

J: TRBJ2-2
V: TRBV6-1
D: TRBD1
size: few
CDR3: CASKSPQGTGERTGELFF
DNA: TGTGCCAGCAAATCTCCTCAGGGGACAGGGGAGAGAACCGGGGAGCTGTTTTTT

J: TRBJ2-5
V: TRBV6-2/TRBV6-3
D: TRBD1
size: .
CDR3: CASSSGQAGETQYF
DNA: TGTGCCAGCAGCTCCGGACAGGCTGGAGAGACCCAGTACTTC

J: TRBJ2-1
V: TRBV5-1
D: .
size: .
CDR3: CASSLQLTYNEQFF
DNA: TGCGCCAGCAGCTTGCAGCTCACATACAATGAGCAGTTCTTC

J: TRBJ2-7
V: TRBV6-2/TRBV6-3
D: .
size: .
CDR3: CAATSGTAYEQYF
DNA: TGTGCGGCTACTTCCGGGACTGCCTACGAGCAGTACTTC

J: TRBJ2-2
V: TRBV2
D: .
size: few
CDR3: CASSETEMNTGELFF
DNA: TGTGCCAGCAGTGAAACAGAAATGAACACCGGGGAGCTGTTTTTT

J: TRBJ1-5
V: TRBV27
D: TRBD1
size: .
CDR3: CASSQSTGADQPQHF
DNA: TGTGCCAGCAGCCAGAGCACAGGGGCCGATCAGCCCCAGCATTTT

J: TRBJ1-2
V: TRBV6-6
D: .
size: few
CDR3: CASSRDGGYTF
DNA: TGTGCCAGCAGTCGGGACGGAGGCTACACCTTC

J: TRBJ1-6
V: TRBV7-9
D: .
size: few
CDR3: CASSRPMGTSYNSPLHF
DNA: TGTGCCAGCAGCCGTCCGATGGGGACCTCCTATAATTCACCCCTCCACTTT

J: TRBJ2-3
V: TRBV20-1
D: TRBD2
size: .
CDR3: CSAQTVAGGRADTQYF
DNA: TGCAGTGCCCAGACGGTAGCGGGGGGTAGGGCAGATACGCAGTATTTT

J: TRBJ1-1
V: TRBV6-5
D: .
size: .
CDR3: CASSYPKQNLIHTEAFF
DNA: TGTGCCAGCAGTTACCCCAAACAAAACCTTATCCACACTGAAGCTTTCTTT

J: TRBJ2-5
V: TRBV27
D: .
size: .
CDR3: CASSQQYEETQYF
DNA: TGTGCCAGCAGTCAGCAATATGAGGAGACCCAGTACTTC

J: TRBJ2-2
V: TRBV28
D: .
size: few
CDR3: CASTPARAGTGELFF
DNA: TGTGCCAGCACCCCTGCCCGGGCGGGGACCGGGGAGCTGTTTTTT

J: TRBJ2-2
V: TRBV5-1
D: TRBD2
size: .
CDR3: CASSLASGGNTGELFF
DNA: TGCGCCAGCAGCTTGGCCAGCGGGGGGAACACCGGGGAGCTGTTTTTT

J: TRBJ1-1
V: TRBV7-2
D: .
size: few
CDR3: CASSLAGGYSNTEAFF
DNA: TGTGCCAGCAGCTTAGCCGGGGGCTATTCGAACACTGAAGCTTTCTTT

J: TRBJ1-4
V: TRBV20-1
D: TRBD1
size: .
CDR3: CSARGTGPNEKLFF
DNA: TGCAGTGCTAGAGGGACAGGGCCTAATGAAAAACTGTTTTTT

J: TRBJ2-6
V: TRBV11-2
D: TRBD1
size: .
CDR3: CASSFPLGQGASGANVLTF
DNA: TGTGCCAGCAGCTTCCCCCTAGGACAGGGGGCCTCTGGGGCCAACGTCCTGACTTTC

J: TRBJ2-5
V: TRBV5-1
D: .
size: .
CDR3: CASSFPQGETQYF
DNA: TGCGCCAGCAGCTTTCCCCAGGGAGAGACCCAGTACTTC

J: TRBJ2-3
V: TRBV27
D: .
size: .
CDR3: CASSRHSTDTQYF
DNA: TGTGCCAGCAGCCGCCACAGCACAGATACGCAGTATTTT

J: TRBJ2-5
V: TRBV7-6
D: .
size: few
CDR3: CASSLVGGRETQYF
DNA: TGTGCCAGCAGCTTAGTTGGGGGCCGAGAGACCCAGTACTTC

J: TRBJ2-2
V: TRBV4-3
D: .
size: .
CDR3: CASSQRLYNRAGNGELFF
DNA: TGCGCCAGCAGCCAGCGTCTATATAACAGGGCTGGTAACGGGGAGCTGTTTTTT

J: TRBJ2-1
V: TRBV6-1
D: TRBD2
size: few
CDR3: CASSAWQAGGREQFF
DNA: TGTGCCAGCAGTGCCTGGCAAGCGGGGGGGCGGGAGCAGTTCTTC

J: TRBJ2-3
V: TRBV9
D: .
size: .
CDR3: CASSVGEASTDTQYF
DNA: TGTGCCAGCAGCGTTGGAGAAGCTAGCACAGATACGCAGTATTTT

J: TRBJ2-7
V: TRBV14
D: TRBD1
size: few
CDR3: CASSQDRSGQRFEQYF
DNA: TGTGCCAGCAGCCAAGACCGCTCGGGACAGAGGTTCGAGCAGTACTTC

J: TRBJ1-1
V: TRBV2
D: .
size: .
CDR3: CASRLNGQLNTEAFF
DNA: TGTGCCAGCAGACTCAACGGGCAGCTGAACACTGAAGCTTTCTTT

J: TRBJ2-5
V: TRBV29-1
D: .
size: few
CDR3: CSVQRPGETQYF
DNA: TGCAGCGTTCAACGACCGGGGGAGACCCAGTACTTC

J: TRBJ1-1
V: TRBV7-9
D: .
size: .
CDR3: CASSRPFHEAFF
DNA: TGTGCCAGCAGCCGACCCTTCCATGAAGCTTTCTTT

J: TRBJ1-1
V: TRBV5-1
D: .
size: .
CDR3: CASSLGAEGGEAFF
DNA: TGCGCCAGCAGCTTGGGGGCTGAGGGTGGTGAAGCTTTCTTT

J: TRBJ2-7
V: TRBV11-2
D: .
size: few
CDR3: CASSLAVGEQYF
DNA: TGTGCCAGCAGCCTCGCGGTCGGCGAGCAGTACTTC

J: TRBJ2-6
V: TRBV6-2/TRBV6-3
D: .
size: few
CDR3: CASSFLGEGANVLTF
DNA: TGTGCCAGCAGTTTCTTGGGGGAAGGGGCCAACGTCCTGACTTTC

J: TRBJ2-4
V: TRBV9
D: .
size: .
CDR3: CASSVDPEPRYIQYF
DNA: TGTGCCAGCAGCGTAGATCCGGAACCCCGATACATTCAGTACTTC

J: TRBJ2-6
V: TRBV7-6
D: .
size: .
CDR3: CANSWAPSGANVLTF
DNA: TGTGCCAACAGCTGGGCGCCGTCTGGGGCCAACGTCCTGACTTTC

J: TRBJ2-7
V: TRBV10-3
D: TRBD1
size: .
CDR3: CAIGQGAYEQYF
DNA: TGTGCCATCGGACAGGGGGCATACGAGCAGTACTTC

J: TRBJ2-1
V: TRBV5-1
D: .
size: .
CDR3: CASRSTGSSYNEQFF
DNA: TGCGCCAGCAGGTCAACGGGAAGCTCCTACAATGAGCAGTTCTTC

J: TRBJ1-2
V: TRBV20-1
D: .
size: .
CDR3: CSAARWGEFGYTF
DNA: TGCAGTGCCGCCCGTTGGGGGGAGTTTGGCTACACCTTC

J: TRBJ2-3
V: TRBV12-3/TRBV12-4
D: TRBD2
size: few
CDR3: CASSRGSGISTDTQYF
DNA: TGTGCCAGCAGCCGTGGTAGCGGGATTAGCACAGATACGCAGTATTTT

J: TRBJ1-1
V: TRBV20-1
D: .
size: few
CDR3: CSATGNTEAFF
DNA: TGCAGTGCTACAGGGAACACTGAAGCTTTCTTT

J: TRBJ1-2
V: TRBV4-3
D: .
size: .
CDR3: CASSQDSVQIYGYTF
DNA: TGCGCCAGCAGCCAAGATTCAGTCCAGATCTATGGCTACACCTTC

J: TRBJ2-7
V: TRBV7-6
D: TRBD1
size: .
CDR3: CASSLGWAKGARTYEQYF
DNA: TGTGCCAGCAGCTTAGGATGGGCTAAGGGGGCAAGGACCTACGAGCAGTACTTC

J: TRBJ1-1
V: TRBV6-5
D: TRBD1
size: .
CDR3: CASSYGTANEEAFF
DNA: TGTGCCAGCAGTTATGGGACAGCAAACGAGGAAGCTTTCTTT

J: TRBJ1-1
V: TRBV3-1
D: .
size: few
CDR3: CASSQAVEAFF
DNA: TGTGCCAGCAGCCAAGCGGTTGAAGCTTTCTTT

J: TRBJ1-4
V: TRBV12-3/TRBV12-4
D: .
size: .
CDR3: CASSRNREGEKLFF
DNA: TGTGCCAGCAGCAGGAACAGGGAGGGGGAAAAACTGTTTTTT

J: TRBJ2-7
V: TRBV12-3/TRBV12-4
D: .
size: many
CDR3: CASSFSAHAPYEQYF
DNA: TGTGCCAGCAGTTTCTCTGCCCATGCACCGTATGAGCAGTACTTC

J: TRBJ2-2
V: TRBV20-1
D: TRBD1
size: .
CDR3: CSAHRTGPTGELFF
DNA: TGCAGTGCTCATAGGACAGGGCCCACCGGGGAGCTGTTTTTT

J: TRBJ1-5
V: TRBV5-4
D: TRBD1
size: .
CDR3: CASSFNDREKHF
DNA: TGTGCCAGCAGCTTTAACGACAGGGAGAAGCATTTT

J: TRBJ1-5
V: TRBV5-1
D: .
size: many
CDR3: CASSLGTEGQPQHF
DNA: TGCGCCAGCAGCTTGGGGACAGAAGGTCAGCCCCAGCATTTT

J: TRBJ2-3
V: TRBV20-1
D: TRBD2
size: few
CDR3: CSAASLAAPTDTQYF
DNA: TGCAGTGCGGCCTCACTAGCGGCACCGACAGATACGCAGTATTTT

J: TRBJ2-4
V: TRBV29-1
D: TRBD2
size: many
CDR3: CSAGGGGLKNIQYF
DNA: TGCAGCGCAGGCGGCGGGGGGCTCAAAAACATTCAGTACTTC

J: TRBJ2-7
V: TRBV11-2
D: .
size: few
CDR3: CASSLQGRAYF
DNA: TGTGCCAGCAGCCTACAGGGTAGGGCGTACTTC

J: TRBJ2-2
V: TRBV12-3/TRBV12-4
D: .
size: few
CDR3: CASSLRLGTYTGELFF
DNA: TGTGCCAGCAGTTTACGGCTCGGGACCTACACCGGGGAGCTGTTTTTT

J: TRBJ1-1
V: TRBV4-2
D: TRBD1
size: few
CDR3: CASSQLGTGRAAFF
DNA: TGTGCCAGCAGCCAACTTGGGACAGGGAGGGCAGCTTTCTTT

J: TRBJ2-2
V: TRBV6-2/TRBV6-3
D: .
size: few
CDR3: CASRSLQGNTGELFF
DNA: TGTGCCAGCAGATCGTTGCAGGGGAACACCGGGGAGCTGTTTTTT

J: TRBJ1-5
V: TRBV6-2/TRBV6-3
D: .
size: .
CDR3: CASSYWGGNQPQHF
DNA: TGTGCCAGCAGTTATTGGGGAGGGAATCAGCCCCAGCATTTT

J: TRBJ2-1
V: TRBV7-2
D: .
size: many
CDR3: CASSLSGNEQFF
DNA: TGTGCCAGCAGCCTTAGCGGCAATGAGCAGTTCTTC

J: TRBJ2-5
V: TRBV3-1
D: TRBD2
size: few
CDR3: CASSQGIAGVQETQYF
DNA: TGTGCCAGCAGCCAAGGTATAGCGGGGGTACAAGAGACCCAGTACTTC